The clone carrying this T cell receptor (beta chain) was counted many times. Its antigen is undetermined. This entry is derived from a study of early T cells in non-severe SARS-CoV-2 infection. At the level of the study: The authors sequenced bulk RNA from unsorted whole blood, leaving chains unpaired. Broader study findings: Lookups in VDJdb leaned toward anti-spike CD8 responses and missed private and CD4 specificities.

TCRdb reprocessed the 5' RACE reads via MiXCR and lists one record per CDR3 protein. Among some 30,000 distinct CDR3 sequences listed, roughly 7.2% were seen once. CDR3 length: 15 amino acids. Trimming at V came to 6 bases and at J to 2 bases, leaving 4 bases not matched to a gene. Sequencing was carried out using whole blood. This receptor was taken from an adult who was a healthcare worker with PCR-confirmed SARS-CoV-2 infection or an uninfected control (not recorded which). This sequence joins TRBV12-3 or TRBV12-4 and TRBJ2-6; 7 nucleotides align to TRBD1. CDR3: CASSRGQAGANVLTF. CDR3 in DNA: TGTGCCAGCAGCCGAGGACAGGCTGGGGCCAACGTCCTGACTTTC.